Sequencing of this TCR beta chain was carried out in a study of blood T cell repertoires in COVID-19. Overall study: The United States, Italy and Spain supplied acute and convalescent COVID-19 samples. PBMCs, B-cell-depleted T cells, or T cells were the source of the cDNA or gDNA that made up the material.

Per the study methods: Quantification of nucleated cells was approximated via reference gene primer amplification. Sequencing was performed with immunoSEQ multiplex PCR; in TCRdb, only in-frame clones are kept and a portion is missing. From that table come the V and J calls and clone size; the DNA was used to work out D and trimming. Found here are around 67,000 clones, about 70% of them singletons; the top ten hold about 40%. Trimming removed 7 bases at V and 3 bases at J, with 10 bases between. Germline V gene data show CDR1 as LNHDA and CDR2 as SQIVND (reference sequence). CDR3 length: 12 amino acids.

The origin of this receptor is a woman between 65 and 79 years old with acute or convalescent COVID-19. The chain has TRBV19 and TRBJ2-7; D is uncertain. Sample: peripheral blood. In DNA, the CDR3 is TGTGCCAGTAAATCCGGTGACTACGAGCAGTACTTC. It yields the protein CASKSGDYEQYF.